This T cell receptor beta chain was found in a study of cytomegalovirus exposure and HLA in healthy donors. The wider study: Ancestry clustering placed roughly 86% of roughly 400 genotyped donors in the Caucasian-associated cluster.

Primers: 60 Vbeta forward and 13 Jbeta reverse. Clones were read by immunoSEQ multiplex PCR, and TCRdb kept only the in-frame ones, dropping some. The sample shows about 90,000 clones, roughly four fifths of them seen only once. Study conclusions and caveats: In a later analysis, several top co-occurrence clusters appeared linked to parvovirus B19, influenza, CMV and Epstein-Barr virus. In a later analysis, TCR beta V- and J-gene trimming showed a link to a missense DCLRE1C variant. Testing in vitro showed a few CMV-associated chains specific for CMV antigens.

The CDR3 extends over 12 amino acids. J gave up 14 bases and V 2 bases, and 4 bases lay outside the gene matches. CDR1 MDHEN and CDR2 SYDVKM come from the germline V gene. The sample holds one count of this clone. What it recognizes is unknown. This chain links TRBV28 with TRBJ2-1; 9 bases match TRBD2. Material for sequencing was PBMCs. This TCR came from a man aged 30 to 39 in good health and CMV-seronegative. The CDR3 nucleotides read TGTGCCAGCAGTTTAGCGGGAGGGTGGGAGTTCTTC. Its translation: CASSLAGGWEFF.